Each of the 10 T cell receptor beta chains below was sequenced from the same sample in a study of shared clonotypes between healthy human individuals. TCRdb's copy holds only in-frame clones and misses some; the assay was immunoSEQ multiplex PCR. The repertoire has 2 million to 2.5 million clones, roughly 90% of them found once; the top ten carry about 0.36%. Sequences were obtained from naive CD4+ T cells from PBMCs. Subset here: CD45RA+ positively selected. Receptors were obtained from a man between 18 and 35 years old in good health. Some clones in this sample may be carry-over from other donors' samples.

This clone was counted once. Here the CDR3 reads CASSELYLDQPQHF. In DNA, the CDR3 is TGTGCCAGCAGTGAACTATATCTGGATCAGCCCCAGCATTTT. This chain links TRBV2 with TRBJ1-5; D uncertain. Germline V gene sequence: CDR1 SNHLY, CDR2 FYNNEI. V was trimmed by 2 bases and J by 5 bases, leaving 10 bases between them. This CDR3 has 14 residues.

The gene calls are TRBV6-5 and TRBJ1-2; tentatively, D is TRBD1 (5 bases). Germline assignment: CDR1 MNHEY and CDR2 SVGAGI. Trimming shortened V by 0 bases and J by 0 bases, and 11 bases separated the two germline ends. The CDR3 sequence is 16 residues long. The CDR3 region has the DNA TGTGCCAGCAGTTACTCAGGGACCCCAGCTAACTATGGCTACACCTTC. Translation gives CASSYSGTPANYGYTF.

This clone came up a few times. This rearrangement joins TRBV28 to TRBJ1-2; D uncertain. V lost 5 bases and J lost 4, with 14 bases in between. The CDR3 contains 14 residues. CDR1 and CDR2 from the germline V gene are MDHEN and SYDVKM. Here the CDR3 DNA reads TGTGCCAGCAGTATAAAGCAGGAGATCTATGGCTACACCTTC. Translation gives CASSIKQEIYGYTF.

This clone is a singleton in its sample. Other DNA sequences in the same sample also yield this CDR3. The chain links TRBV5-4 to TRBJ2-7; maybe TRBD2 (6 bases). Trimming removed 4 bases from V and 3 bases from J, with 11 bases in between. From germline, CDR1 is SGHNT and CDR2 YYREEE (reference sequence). CDR3 size: 13 residues. The CDR3 bases are TGTGCCAGCAGCCCCGGGACTCGCTACGAGCAGTACTTC. Protein: CASSPGTRYEQYF.

This clone came up a few times. J is TRBJ1-2 and V is TRBV19, with D perhaps TRBD1 (5 bases). V lost 5 bases, J lost 4 bases, and 14 bases lay in between. The CDR3 totals 14 residues. Germline CDR1 reads LNHDA; CDR2 reads SQIVND (reference sequence). CDR3 coding DNA: TGTGCCAGTAGTTTCACCGGGACGGTCTATGGCTACACCTTC. It codes for CASSFTGTVYGYTF.

The V and J genes are TRBV5-1 and TRBJ2-5, with 8 bases lining up with TRBD1. The CDR3 is made up of 14 amino acids. V lost 0 bases to trimming and J lost 4 bases; unmatched junction nucleotides: 2. Germline assignment: CDR1 SGHRS and CDR2 YFSETQ. The CDR3: CASSLDTGGETQYF. The CDR3 DNA follows: TGCGCCAGCAGCTTGGACACAGGGGGAGAGACCCAGTACTTC.

The rearrangement links TRBV6-5 to TRBJ2-7; 8 bases match TRBD1. The CDR3 has 12 amino acids. Germline V gene sequence: CDR1 MNHEY, CDR2 SVGAGI. V shed 8 bases, J shed 6 bases, and the junction held 6 bases outside the gene matches. The CDR3 protein is CASGTQGAEQYF. CDR3 sequence (DNA): TGTGCCAGCGGAACTCAGGGGGCCGAGCAGTACTTC.

This clone has just a few counts. The J gene is TRBJ1-4, the V gene TRBV2; D ambiguous. Germline V lookup: CDR1 SNHLY, CDR2 FYNNEI. The V and J ends lost 4 bases and 6 bases respectively, with 3 bases between them. CDR3 length equals 11 residues. DNA of the CDR3: TGTGCCAGCAGTGGAGATGAAAAACTGTTTTTT. It translates to CASSGDEKLFF.

The DNA of the CDR3 is TGTGCCAGCAGCTCCCCGCAGCGGACCCTTGGAGGCTCCTACGAGCAGTACTTC. This sequence encodes CASSSPQRTLGGSYEQYF. The chain couples TRBV7-9 to TRBJ2-7, with D tentatively TRBD2 (5 bases). Germline V gene sequence: CDR1 SEHNR, CDR2 FQNEAQ (reference sequence). CDR3 length: 18 residues. The V end lost 4 bases, the J end lost 0 bases, and 22 bases lay between the germline ends.

V usage is TRBV5-4 and J usage is TRBJ2-7; D could derive from TRBD1 or TRBD2 (5 bases each). Trimming stripped 2 bases from V and 2 bases from J, with 11 bases between. This CDR3 is 14 amino acids long. The V gene's germline CDR1 is SGHNT and CDR2 YYREEE (reference sequence). Written as DNA, the CDR3 is TGTGCCAGCAGCTTTGCGCAGGGACCCTACGAGCAGTACTTC. Translated, it gives CASSFAQGPYEQYF.